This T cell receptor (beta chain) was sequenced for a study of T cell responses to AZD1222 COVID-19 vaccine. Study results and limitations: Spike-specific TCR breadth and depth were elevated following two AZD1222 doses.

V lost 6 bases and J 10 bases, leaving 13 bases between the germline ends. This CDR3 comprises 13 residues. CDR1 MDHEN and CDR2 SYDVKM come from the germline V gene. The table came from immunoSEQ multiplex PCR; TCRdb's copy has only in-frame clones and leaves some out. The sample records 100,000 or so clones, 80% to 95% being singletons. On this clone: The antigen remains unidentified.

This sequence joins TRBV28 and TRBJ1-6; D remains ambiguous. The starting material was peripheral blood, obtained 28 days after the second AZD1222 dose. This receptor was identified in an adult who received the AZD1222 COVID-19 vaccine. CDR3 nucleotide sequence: TGTGCCAGCAGGTTGGACGGGCGGTCACCCCTCCACTTT. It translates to CASRLDGRSPLHF.